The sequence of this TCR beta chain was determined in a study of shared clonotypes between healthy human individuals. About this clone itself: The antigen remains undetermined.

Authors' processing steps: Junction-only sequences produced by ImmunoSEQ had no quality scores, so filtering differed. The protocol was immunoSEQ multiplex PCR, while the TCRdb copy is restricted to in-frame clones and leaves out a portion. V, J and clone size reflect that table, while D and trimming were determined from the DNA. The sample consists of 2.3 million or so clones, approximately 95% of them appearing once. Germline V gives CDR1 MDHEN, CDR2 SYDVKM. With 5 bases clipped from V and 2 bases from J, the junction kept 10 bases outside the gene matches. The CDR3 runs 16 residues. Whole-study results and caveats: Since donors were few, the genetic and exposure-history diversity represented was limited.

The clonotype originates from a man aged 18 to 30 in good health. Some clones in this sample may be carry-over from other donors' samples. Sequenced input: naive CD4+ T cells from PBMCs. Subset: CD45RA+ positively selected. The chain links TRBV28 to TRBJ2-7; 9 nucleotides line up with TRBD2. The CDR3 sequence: CASSPGGSGGTYEQYF. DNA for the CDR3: TGTGCCAGCAGTCCTGGGGGGAGCGGGGGGACCTACGAGCAGTACTTC.